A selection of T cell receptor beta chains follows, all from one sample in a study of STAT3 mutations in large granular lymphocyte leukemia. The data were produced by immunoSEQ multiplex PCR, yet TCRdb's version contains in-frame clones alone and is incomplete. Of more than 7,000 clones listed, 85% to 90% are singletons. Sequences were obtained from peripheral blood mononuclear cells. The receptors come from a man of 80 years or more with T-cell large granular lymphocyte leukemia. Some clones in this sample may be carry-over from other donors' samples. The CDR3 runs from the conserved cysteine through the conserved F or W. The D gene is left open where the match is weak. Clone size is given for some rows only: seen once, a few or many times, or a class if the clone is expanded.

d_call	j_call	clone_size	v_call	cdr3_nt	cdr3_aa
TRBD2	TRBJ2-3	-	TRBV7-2	TGTGCCAGCAGCTTGAGTAGCGGGGGCCTCGCAGATACGCAGTATTTT	CASSLSSGGLADTQYF
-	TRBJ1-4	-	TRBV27	TGTGCCAGCAGTTTAATGGGAGCAACTAATGAAAAACTGTTTTTT	CASSLMGATNEKLFF
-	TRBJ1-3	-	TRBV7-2	TGTGCCAGCAGCTTTACGGTCTGGGAGGAGAACACCATATATTTT	CASSFTVWEENTIYF
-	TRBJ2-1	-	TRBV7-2	TGTGCCAGCAGCTTAGAAAGAAATGAGCAGTTCTTC	CASSLERNEQFF
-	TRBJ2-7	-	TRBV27	TGTGCCAGCAGTTCCAGAGCGGGTCCCTACGAGCAGTACTTC	CASSSRAGPYEQYF
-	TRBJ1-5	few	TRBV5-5	TGTGCCAGCAGCTTGGTTGGTTTGGGGCCCCAGCATTTT	CASSLVGLGPQHF
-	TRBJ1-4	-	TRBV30	TGTGCCCGGAAACCCCTAAGGGGGGAAAAACTGTTTTTT	CARKPLRGEKLFF
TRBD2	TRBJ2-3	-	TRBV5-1	TGCGCCAGCAGCCCAGGGACTAGCGGGGCAGATACGCAGTATTTT	CASSPGTSGADTQYF
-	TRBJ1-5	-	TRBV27	TGTGCCAGCAGTCCCCAGACACGGATCAATCAGCCCCAGCATTTT	CASSPQTRINQPQHF
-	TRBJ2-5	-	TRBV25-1	TGTGCCAGCAGTGCACCGGGGTCATCTTGGGGGACCCAGTACTTC	CASSAPGSSWGTQYF
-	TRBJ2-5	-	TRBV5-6	TGTGCCAGCAGCCCCAGGCAGGTCTATGAGACCCAGTACTTC	CASSPRQVYETQYF
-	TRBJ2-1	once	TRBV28	TGTGCCAGCAGTTCCCACTCCGACAATGAGCAGTTCTTC	CASSSHSDNEQFF
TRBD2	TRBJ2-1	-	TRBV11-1	TGTGCCAGCAGCTTCTGGTCGACTAGCGGGGGCTACAATGAGCAGTTCTTC	CASSFWSTSGGYNEQFF
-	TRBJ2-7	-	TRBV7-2	TGTGCCAGCAGCCGCGAGGGGACCTACGAGCAGTACTTC	CASSREGTYEQYF
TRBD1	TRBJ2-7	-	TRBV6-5	TGTGCCAGCAAAAAACAGGGGGTCCGTAGGTACGAGCAGTACTTC	CASKKQGVRRYEQYF
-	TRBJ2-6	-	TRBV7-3	TGTGCCAGCAGCTTCCTCAGGGCAACGGGGGCCAACGTCCTGACTTTC	CASSFLRATGANVLTF
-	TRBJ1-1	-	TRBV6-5	TGTGCCAGCAGTTACTCCCGGTGGGACACTGAAGCTTTCTTT	CASSYSRWDTEAFF
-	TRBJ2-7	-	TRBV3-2	TGTCACATCGACGAGCAGTACTTC	CHIDEQYF
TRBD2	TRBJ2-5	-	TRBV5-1	TGCGCCAGCTCTCCGGGACTAGCGGGGAGCCAAGAGACCCAGTACTTC	CASSPGLAGSQETQYF
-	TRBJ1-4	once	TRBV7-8	TGTGCCAGCAGCTTAGTCCCTGGCAGGCCCGATAATGAAAAACTGTTTTTT	CASSLVPGRPDNEKLFF